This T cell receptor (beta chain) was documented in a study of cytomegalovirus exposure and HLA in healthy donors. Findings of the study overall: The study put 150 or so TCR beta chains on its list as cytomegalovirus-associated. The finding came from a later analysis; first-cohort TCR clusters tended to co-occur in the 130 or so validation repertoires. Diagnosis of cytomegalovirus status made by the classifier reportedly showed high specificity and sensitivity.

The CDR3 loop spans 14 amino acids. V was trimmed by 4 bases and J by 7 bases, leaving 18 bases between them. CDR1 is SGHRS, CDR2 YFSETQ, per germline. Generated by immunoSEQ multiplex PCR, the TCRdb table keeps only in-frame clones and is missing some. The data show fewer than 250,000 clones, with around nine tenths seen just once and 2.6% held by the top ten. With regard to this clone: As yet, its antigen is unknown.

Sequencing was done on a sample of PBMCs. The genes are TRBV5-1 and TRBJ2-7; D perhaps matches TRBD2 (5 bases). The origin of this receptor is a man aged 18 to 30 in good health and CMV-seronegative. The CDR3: CASSRRGSEGEQYF. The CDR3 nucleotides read TGCGCCAGCAGCCGTCGAGGGTCTGAAGGGGAGCAGTACTTC.